This is a list of T cell receptor beta chains from one sample in a study of T cells in Graves' hyperthyroidism and ophthalmopathy. TCRdb passed the multiplex PCR reads through MiXCR, listing each CDR3 protein once. The table has approximately 330,000 distinct CDR3 sequences, roughly an eighth seen once. Sequenced material: blood. Receptors originate from a woman between 40 and 50 years old with Graves' ophthalmopathy. CDR3s include the opening cysteine and the closing phenylalanine or tryptophan. The D gene is left open where the match is weak. Clone size, where shown, is once, few, many, or a class for clones that have expanded.

cdr3_nt: TGTGCCAGCACTTATCTCCAGGTGGGCAGGGAAGATTCACCCCTCCACTTT; cdr3_aa: CASTYLQVGREDSPLHF; v_call: TRBV12-3/TRBV12-4; clone_size: many; d_call: .; j_call: TRBJ1-6; cdr3_length: 17
cdr3_nt: TGTGCCAGCAGTAAAAACAGGGCTCAAAACACTGAAGCTTTCTTT; cdr3_aa: CASSKNRAQNTEAFF; v_call: TRBV7-8; clone_size: many; d_call: .; j_call: TRBJ1-1; cdr3_length: 15
cdr3_nt: TGTGCCAGCACCGAGCTGGGGGATCGGAATTCACCCCTCCACTTT; cdr3_aa: CASTELGDRNSPLHF; v_call: TRBV28; clone_size: many; d_call: .; j_call: TRBJ1-6; cdr3_length: 15
cdr3_nt: TGTGCCAGCAGTCGCCGGGCGCAGGCTAGCACTGAAGCTTTCTTT; cdr3_aa: CASSRRAQASTEAFF; v_call: TRBV6-1; clone_size: many; d_call: .; j_call: TRBJ1-1; cdr3_length: 15
cdr3_nt: TGTGCCACCAGCAGACGGGGGGAGGAAGAGACCCAGTACTTC; cdr3_aa: CATSRRGEEETQYF; v_call: TRBV15; clone_size: many; d_call: TRBD2; j_call: TRBJ2-5; cdr3_length: 14
cdr3_nt: TGCAGTCCCATGCGGGCCGTCGGAGGAGAGCAGTTCTTC; cdr3_aa: CSPMRAVGGEQFF; v_call: TRBV20-1; clone_size: many; d_call: .; j_call: TRBJ2-1; cdr3_length: 13
cdr3_nt: TGTGCCAGCGAGACAGGGGCACGGTCCGGGGAGCTGTTTTTT; cdr3_aa: CASETGARSGELFF; v_call: TRBV6-1; clone_size: many; d_call: TRBD1; j_call: TRBJ2-2; cdr3_length: 14
cdr3_nt: TGTGCCAGCAGCGGAACCTTCAATCAGCCCCAGCATTTT; cdr3_aa: CASSGTFNQPQHF; v_call: TRBV3-1; clone_size: few; d_call: .; j_call: TRBJ1-5; cdr3_length: 13
cdr3_nt: TGTGCCAGCAGCTTAGGGCCTTACTCTAATGAAAAACTGTTTTTT; cdr3_aa: CASSLGPYSNEKLFF; v_call: TRBV11-2; clone_size: few; d_call: .; j_call: TRBJ1-4; cdr3_length: 15
cdr3_nt: TGCAGTGCTACCCGGGGGGGATCAAGGGGTATTCAGTACTTC; cdr3_aa: CSATRGGSRGIQYF; v_call: TRBV20-1; clone_size: many; d_call: TRBD2; j_call: TRBJ2-4; cdr3_length: 14
cdr3_nt: TGTGCCAGCAAAACCTTAATCTATGGCTACACCTTC; cdr3_aa: CASKTLIYGYTF; v_call: TRBV28; clone_size: many; d_call: .; j_call: TRBJ1-2; cdr3_length: 12
cdr3_nt: TGTGCCACCCTAGGGGGTACTGAAGCTTTCTTT; cdr3_aa: CATLGGTEAFF; v_call: TRBV19; clone_size: many; d_call: .; j_call: TRBJ1-1; cdr3_length: 11
cdr3_nt: TGTGCCAGCAGGGGAGCCGGGGGTGTCGGCTACACCTTC; cdr3_aa: CASRGAGGVGYTF; v_call: TRBV11-2; clone_size: many; d_call: .; j_call: TRBJ1-2; cdr3_length: 13
cdr3_nt: TGTGACACAACCCCGGGATCGAACACCGGGGAGCTGTTTTTT; cdr3_aa: CDTTPGSNTGELFF; v_call: TRBV19; clone_size: .; d_call: .; j_call: TRBJ2-2; cdr3_length: 14
cdr3_nt: TGTGCCAGTTTCGGGGGTTCAATGTTAAATGAGCAGTTCTTC; cdr3_aa: CASFGGSMLNEQFF; v_call: TRBV19; clone_size: few; d_call: .; j_call: TRBJ2-1; cdr3_length: 14
cdr3_nt: TGTGCCAGCAGCCAAAAGGGGGTGCGCACTGAAGCTTTCTTT; cdr3_aa: CASSQKGVRTEAFF; v_call: TRBV7-2; clone_size: many; d_call: .; j_call: TRBJ1-1; cdr3_length: 14
cdr3_nt: TGTGTCAGCAGCTTAAATGGGAGTCCTGGAAACACCATATATTTT; cdr3_aa: CVSSLNGSPGNTIYF; v_call: TRBV7-9; clone_size: once; d_call: .; j_call: TRBJ1-3; cdr3_length: 15
cdr3_nt: TGCAGCGGGGAGGGGACTAGGGATGAGCAGTTCTTC; cdr3_aa: CSGEGTRDEQFF; v_call: TRBV29-1; clone_size: many; d_call: TRBD2; j_call: TRBJ2-1; cdr3_length: 12
cdr3_nt: TGCAGTGCTAGGGGATTGAGAGAGCAAGAGACCCAGTACTTC; cdr3_aa: CSARGLREQETQYF; v_call: TRBV20-1; clone_size: many; d_call: .; j_call: TRBJ2-5; cdr3_length: 14
cdr3_nt: TGCAGTGCTAGAGATGAGCGGGAGAGCTACAATGAGCAGTTCTTC; cdr3_aa: CSARDERESYNEQFF; v_call: TRBV20-1; clone_size: .; d_call: TRBD2; j_call: TRBJ2-1; cdr3_length: 15
cdr3_nt: TGTGCCGCTAGCGGTGCGACAGATACGCAGTATTTT; cdr3_aa: CAASGATDTQYF; v_call: TRBV12-5; clone_size: .; d_call: TRBD2; j_call: TRBJ2-3; cdr3_length: 12
cdr3_nt: TGTGCCAGCAGCTTGTCCCGAGGGTCGTACAATGAGCAGTTCTTC; cdr3_aa: CASSLSRGSYNEQFF; v_call: TRBV5-4; clone_size: .; d_call: .; j_call: TRBJ2-1; cdr3_length: 15
cdr3_nt: TGTGCCAGCACCGATGGGTGGAATACTGAAGCTTTCTTT; cdr3_aa: CASTDGWNTEAFF; v_call: TRBV6-2/TRBV6-3; clone_size: many; d_call: .; j_call: TRBJ1-1; cdr3_length: 13
cdr3_nt: TGTGCCAGCAGCTTAGTCCGAGCGACGGAGTCCCAGTACTTC; cdr3_aa: CASSLVRATESQYF; v_call: TRBV7-2; clone_size: .; d_call: .; j_call: TRBJ2-5; cdr3_length: 14
cdr3_nt: TGTGCCAGTAGTAACTGGGAGGGGGGTAATACTGGAAACACCATATATTTT; cdr3_aa: CASSNWEGGNTGNTIYF; v_call: TRBV19; clone_size: .; d_call: .; j_call: TRBJ1-3; cdr3_length: 17